This TCR beta chain was sequenced for a study of blood T cell repertoires in COVID-19. Generated by immunoSEQ multiplex PCR, the TCRdb table keeps only in-frame clones and is missing some. The table lists about 280,000 clones, 85% of them singletons. The V gene end was trimmed by 4 bases and the J gene end by 5 bases; junction bases not matched to a gene: 10. The CDR3 runs 16 residues. Germline loops: CDR1 MGHRA, CDR2 YSYEKL. Each participant's cohort was designated according to participant-reported clinical history. The V and J genes are TRBV4-1 and TRBJ2-2; 7 bases map to TRBD2. The sequence came from a woman in her fifties or sixties who had recovered from COVID-19. Specimen: PBMCs or T cells enriched from blood (not recorded which). The CDR3 is CASSLSGTKRTGELFF. DNA of the CDR3: TGCGCCAGCAGCCTTTCCGGGACTAAGAGGACCGGGGAGCTGTTTTTT.